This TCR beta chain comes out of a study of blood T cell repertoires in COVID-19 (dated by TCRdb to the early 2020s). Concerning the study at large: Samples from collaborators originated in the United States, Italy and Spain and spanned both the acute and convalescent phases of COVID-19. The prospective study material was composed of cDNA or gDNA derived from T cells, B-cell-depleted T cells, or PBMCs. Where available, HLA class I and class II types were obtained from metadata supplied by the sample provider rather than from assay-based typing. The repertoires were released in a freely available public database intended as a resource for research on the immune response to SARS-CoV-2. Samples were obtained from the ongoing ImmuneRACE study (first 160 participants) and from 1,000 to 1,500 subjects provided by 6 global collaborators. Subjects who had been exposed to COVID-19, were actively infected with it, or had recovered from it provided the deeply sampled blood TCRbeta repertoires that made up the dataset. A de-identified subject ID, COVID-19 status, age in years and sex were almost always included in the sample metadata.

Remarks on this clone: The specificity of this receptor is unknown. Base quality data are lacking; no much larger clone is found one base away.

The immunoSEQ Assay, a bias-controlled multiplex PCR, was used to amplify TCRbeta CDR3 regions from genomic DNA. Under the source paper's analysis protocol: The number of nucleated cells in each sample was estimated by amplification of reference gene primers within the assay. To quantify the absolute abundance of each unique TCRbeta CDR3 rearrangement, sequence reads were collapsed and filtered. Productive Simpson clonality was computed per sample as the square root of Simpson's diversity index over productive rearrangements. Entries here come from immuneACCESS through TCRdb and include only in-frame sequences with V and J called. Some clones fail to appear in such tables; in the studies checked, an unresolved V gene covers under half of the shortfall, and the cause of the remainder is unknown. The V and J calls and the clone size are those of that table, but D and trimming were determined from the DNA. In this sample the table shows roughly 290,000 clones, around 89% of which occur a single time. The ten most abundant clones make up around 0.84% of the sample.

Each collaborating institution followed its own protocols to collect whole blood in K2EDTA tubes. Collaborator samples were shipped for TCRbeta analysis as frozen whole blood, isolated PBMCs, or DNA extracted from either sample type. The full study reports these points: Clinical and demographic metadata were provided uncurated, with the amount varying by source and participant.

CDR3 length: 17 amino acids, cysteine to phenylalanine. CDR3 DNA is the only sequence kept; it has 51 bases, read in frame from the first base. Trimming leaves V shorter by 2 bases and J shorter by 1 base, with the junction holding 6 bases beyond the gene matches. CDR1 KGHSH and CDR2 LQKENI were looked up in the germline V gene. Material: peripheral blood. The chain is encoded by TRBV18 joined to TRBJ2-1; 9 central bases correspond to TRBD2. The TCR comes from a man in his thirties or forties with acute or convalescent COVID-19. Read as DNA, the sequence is TGTGCCAGCTCACCATTGGGCGGGGGGGCATCCTACAATGAGCAGTTCTTC. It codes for CASSPLGGGASYNEQFF. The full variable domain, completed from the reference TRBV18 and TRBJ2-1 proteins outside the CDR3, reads NAGVMQNPRHLVRRRGQEARLRCSPMKGHSHVYWYRQLPEEGLKFMVYLQKENIIDESGMPKERFSAEFPKEGPSILRIQQVVRGDSAAYFCASSPLGGGASYNEQFFGPGTRLTVL.